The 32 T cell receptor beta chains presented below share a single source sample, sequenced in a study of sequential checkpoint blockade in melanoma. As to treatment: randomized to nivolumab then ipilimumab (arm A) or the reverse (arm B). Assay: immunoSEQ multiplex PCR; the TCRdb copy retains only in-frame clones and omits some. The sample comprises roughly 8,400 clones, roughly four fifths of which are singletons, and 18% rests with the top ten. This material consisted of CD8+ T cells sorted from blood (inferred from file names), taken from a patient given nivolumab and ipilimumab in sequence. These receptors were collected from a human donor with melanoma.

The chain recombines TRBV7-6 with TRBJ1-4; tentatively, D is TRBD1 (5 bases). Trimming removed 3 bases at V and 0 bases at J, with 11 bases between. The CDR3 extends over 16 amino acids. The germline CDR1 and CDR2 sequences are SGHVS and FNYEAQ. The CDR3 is CASSFSDSPTNEKLFF. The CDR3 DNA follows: TGTGCCAGCAGCTTTAGTGACAGTCCAACTAATGAAAAACTGTTTTTT. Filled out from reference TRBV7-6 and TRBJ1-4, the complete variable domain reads GAGVSQSPRYKVTKRGQDVALRCDPISGHVSLYWYRQALGQGPEFLTYFNYEAQQDKSGLPNDRFSAERPEGSISTLTIQRTEQRDSAMYRCASSFSDSPTNEKLFFGSGTQLSVL.

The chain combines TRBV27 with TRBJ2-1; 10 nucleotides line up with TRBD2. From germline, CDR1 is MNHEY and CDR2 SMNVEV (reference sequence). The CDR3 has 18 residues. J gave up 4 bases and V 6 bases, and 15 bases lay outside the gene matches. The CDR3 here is CASSLAGGAGGGYNEQFF. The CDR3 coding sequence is TGTGCCAGCAGCCTAGCTGGGGGAGCGGGAGGGGGTTACAATGAGCAGTTCTTC.

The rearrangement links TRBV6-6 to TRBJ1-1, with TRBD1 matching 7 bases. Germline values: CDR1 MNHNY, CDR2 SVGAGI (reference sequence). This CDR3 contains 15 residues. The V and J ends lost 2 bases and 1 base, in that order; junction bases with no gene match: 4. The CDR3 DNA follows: TGTGCCAGCAGTTACGGGGACAGATCGAACACTGAAGCTTTCTTT. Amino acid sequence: CASSYGDRSNTEAFF.

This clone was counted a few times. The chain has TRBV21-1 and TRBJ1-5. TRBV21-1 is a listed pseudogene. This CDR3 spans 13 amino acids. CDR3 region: CASGGRSYQPQHF. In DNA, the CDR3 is TGTGCCAGCGGCGGGAGGTCCTATCAGCCCCAGCATTTT.

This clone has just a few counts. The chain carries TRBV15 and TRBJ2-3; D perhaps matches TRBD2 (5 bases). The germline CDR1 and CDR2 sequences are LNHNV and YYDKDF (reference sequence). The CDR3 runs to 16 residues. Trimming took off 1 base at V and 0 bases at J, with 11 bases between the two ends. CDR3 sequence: CATSRGDSASTDTQYF. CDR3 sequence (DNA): TGTGCCACCAGCAGAGGAGATAGCGCTAGCACAGATACGCAGTATTTT.

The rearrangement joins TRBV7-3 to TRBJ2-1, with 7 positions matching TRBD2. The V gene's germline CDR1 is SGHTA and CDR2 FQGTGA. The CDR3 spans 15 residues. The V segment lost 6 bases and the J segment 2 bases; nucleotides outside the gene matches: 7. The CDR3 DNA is TGTGCCAGCAGTCCCAGCGGGGCGACCTACAATGAGCAGTTCTTC. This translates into CASSPSGATYNEQFF.

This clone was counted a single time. CDR3 sequence: CASSQRAGGPRTEAFF. CDR3 DNA: TGCGCCAGCAGCCAGCGGGCGGGGGGACCGCGGACTGAAGCTTTCTTT. The rearrangement uses TRBV4-3 and TRBJ1-1, with TRBD1 as a possible D gene (5 bases). The germline V gene encodes CDR1 LGHNA and CDR2 YSLEER. The CDR3 totals 16 residues. With 3 bases removed from V and 5 bases from J, the gap between germline ends came to 19 bases.

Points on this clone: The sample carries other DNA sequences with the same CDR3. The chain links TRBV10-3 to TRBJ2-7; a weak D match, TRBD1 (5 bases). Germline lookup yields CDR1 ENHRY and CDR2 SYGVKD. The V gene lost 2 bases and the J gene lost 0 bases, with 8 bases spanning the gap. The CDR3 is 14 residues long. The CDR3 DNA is TGTGCCATCAGTGAGAGGGGCGACTCCTACGAGCAGTACTTC. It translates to CAISERGDSYEQYF.

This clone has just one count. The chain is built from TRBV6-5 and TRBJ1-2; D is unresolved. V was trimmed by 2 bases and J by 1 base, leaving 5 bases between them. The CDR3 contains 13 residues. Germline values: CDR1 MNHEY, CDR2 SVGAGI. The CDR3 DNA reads TGTGCCAGCAGTTACGAGGGTAACTATGGCTACACCTTC. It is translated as CASSYEGNYGYTF.

The CDR3 DNA is TGTGCCAGCAGCCAGTCACTAGCGGGAGCGTGGGACTACAATGAGCAGTTCTTC. This sequence encodes CASSQSLAGAWDYNEQFF. This rearrangement joins TRBV7-2 to TRBJ2-1; 11 nucleotides line up with TRBD2. CDR1 is SGHTA and CDR2 is FQGNSA in the germline V gene. The CDR3 is 18 residues long. V was pared by 5 bases and J by 3 bases, with 12 bases of the junction left unmatched.

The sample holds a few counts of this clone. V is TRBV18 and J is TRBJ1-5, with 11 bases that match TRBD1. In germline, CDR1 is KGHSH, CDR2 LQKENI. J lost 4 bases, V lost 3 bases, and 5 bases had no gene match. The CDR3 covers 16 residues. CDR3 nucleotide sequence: TGTGCCAGCTCACCGGACAGGGGGCTGGGGAATCAGCCCCAGCATTTT. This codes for CASSPDRGLGNQPQHF.

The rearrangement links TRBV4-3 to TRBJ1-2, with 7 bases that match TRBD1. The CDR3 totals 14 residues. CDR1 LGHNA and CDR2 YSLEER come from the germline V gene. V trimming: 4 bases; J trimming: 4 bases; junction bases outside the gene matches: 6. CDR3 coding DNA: TGCGCCAGCAGCCCCCGACAGGGAGGCTATGGCTACACCTTC. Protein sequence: CASSPRQGGYGYTF.

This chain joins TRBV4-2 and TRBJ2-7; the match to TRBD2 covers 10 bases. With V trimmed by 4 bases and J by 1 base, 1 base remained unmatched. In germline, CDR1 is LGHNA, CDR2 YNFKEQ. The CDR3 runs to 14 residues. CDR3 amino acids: CASSPLAGSYEQYF. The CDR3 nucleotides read TGTGCCAGCAGCCCACTAGCGGGGTCCTACGAGCAGTACTTC.

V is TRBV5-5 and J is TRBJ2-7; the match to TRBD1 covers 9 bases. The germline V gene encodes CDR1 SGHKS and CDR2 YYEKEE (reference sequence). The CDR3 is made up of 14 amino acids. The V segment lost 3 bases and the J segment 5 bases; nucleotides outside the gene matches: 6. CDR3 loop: CASSWTGAGNEQYF. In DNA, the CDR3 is TGTGCCAGCAGCTGGACAGGGGCTGGCAACGAGCAGTACTTC.

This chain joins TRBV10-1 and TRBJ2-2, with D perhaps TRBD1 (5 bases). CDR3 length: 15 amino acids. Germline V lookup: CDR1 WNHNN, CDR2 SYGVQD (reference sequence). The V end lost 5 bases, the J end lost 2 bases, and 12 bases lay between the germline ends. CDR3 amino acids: CASSTGQVNTGELFF. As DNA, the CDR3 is TGCGCCAGCAGTACTGGACAAGTCAACACCGGGGAGCTGTTTTTT.

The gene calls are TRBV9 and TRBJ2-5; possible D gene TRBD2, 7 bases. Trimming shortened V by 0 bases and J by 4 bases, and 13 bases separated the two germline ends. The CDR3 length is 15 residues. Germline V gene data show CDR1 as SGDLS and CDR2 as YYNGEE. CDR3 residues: CASSVGRGGAETQYF. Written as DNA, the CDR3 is TGTGCCAGCAGCGTAGGGCGCGGGGGCGCAGAGACCCAGTACTTC.

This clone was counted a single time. CDR3 residues: CASGLLTGANGYTF. CDR3 sequence (DNA): TGTGCTAGTGGTTTGCTTACAGGGGCTAACGGCTACACCTTC. J is TRBJ1-2 and V is TRBV12-5, with TRBD1 matching over 7 bases. The trim removed 2 bases at V and 8 bases at J, leaving 8 bases unmatched. Germline lookup yields CDR1 LGHNT and CDR2 FRNRAP. The CDR3 spans 14 residues.

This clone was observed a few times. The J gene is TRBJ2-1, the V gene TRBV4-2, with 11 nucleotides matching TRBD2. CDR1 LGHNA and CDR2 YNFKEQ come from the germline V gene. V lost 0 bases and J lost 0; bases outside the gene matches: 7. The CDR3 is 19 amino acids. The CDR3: CASSQEALAGGSSYNEQFF. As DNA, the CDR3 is TGTGCCAGCAGCCAAGAAGCCCTAGCGGGAGGTAGCTCCTACAATGAGCAGTTCTTC.

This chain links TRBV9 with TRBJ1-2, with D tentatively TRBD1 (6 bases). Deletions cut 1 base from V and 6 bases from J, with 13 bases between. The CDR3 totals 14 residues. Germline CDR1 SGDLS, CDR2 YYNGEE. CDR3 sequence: CASSVSGGRDGYTF. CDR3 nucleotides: TGTGCCAGCAGCGTATCTGGGGGCAGGGATGGCTACACCTTC.

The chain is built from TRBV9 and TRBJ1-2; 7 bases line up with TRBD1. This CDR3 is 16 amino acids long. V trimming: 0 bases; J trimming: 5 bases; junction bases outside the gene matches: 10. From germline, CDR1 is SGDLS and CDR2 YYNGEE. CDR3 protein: CASSVEYRGGSYGYTF. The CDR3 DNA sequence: TGTGCCAGCAGCGTAGAATATAGAGGGGGCTCGTATGGCTACACCTTC. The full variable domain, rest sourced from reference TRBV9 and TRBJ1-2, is DSGVTQTPKHLITATGQRVTLRCSPRSGDLSVYWYQQSLDQGLQFLIQYYNGEERAKGNILERFSAQQFPDLHSELNLSSLELGDSALYFCASSVEYRGGSYGYTFGSGTRLTVV.

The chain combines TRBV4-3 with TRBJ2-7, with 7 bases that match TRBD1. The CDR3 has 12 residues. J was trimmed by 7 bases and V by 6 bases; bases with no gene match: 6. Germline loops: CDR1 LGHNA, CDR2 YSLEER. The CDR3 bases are TGCGCCAGCAGTCTCTCCAGGGGGGAGCAGTACTTC. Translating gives CASSLSRGEQYF.

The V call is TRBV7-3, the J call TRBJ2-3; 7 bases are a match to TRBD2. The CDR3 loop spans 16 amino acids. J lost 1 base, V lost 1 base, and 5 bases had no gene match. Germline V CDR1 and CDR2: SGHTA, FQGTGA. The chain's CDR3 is CASSLSLAVGTDTQYF. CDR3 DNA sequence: TGTGCCAGCAGCTTAAGCCTAGCGGTCGGCACAGATACGCAGTATTTT.

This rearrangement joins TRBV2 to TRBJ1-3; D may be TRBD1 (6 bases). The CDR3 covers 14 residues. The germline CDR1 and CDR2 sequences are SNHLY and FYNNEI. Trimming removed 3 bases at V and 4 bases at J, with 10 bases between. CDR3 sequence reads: CASSDRGAGNTIYF. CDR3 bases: TGTGCCAGCAGTGACAGGGGCGCAGGAAACACCATATATTTT.

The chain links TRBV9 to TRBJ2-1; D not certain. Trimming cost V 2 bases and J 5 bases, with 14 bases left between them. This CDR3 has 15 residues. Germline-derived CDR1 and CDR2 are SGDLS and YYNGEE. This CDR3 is CASSVARRPDNEQFF. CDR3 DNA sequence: TGTGCCAGCAGCGTGGCCAGGCGACCTGACAATGAGCAGTTCTTC.

The CDR3 DNA reads as TGTGCCAGTAGTATTGATGTTAGCGGGAGTTGGGATACGCAGTATTTT. Protein: CASSIDVSGSWDTQYF. The chain is built from TRBV19 and TRBJ2-3; 9 bases match TRBD2. The CDR3 loop spans 16 amino acids. Per germline, CDR1 LNHDA and CDR2 SQIVND (reference sequence). Trimming removed 3 bases from V and 6 bases from J; junction bases left unmatched: 10.

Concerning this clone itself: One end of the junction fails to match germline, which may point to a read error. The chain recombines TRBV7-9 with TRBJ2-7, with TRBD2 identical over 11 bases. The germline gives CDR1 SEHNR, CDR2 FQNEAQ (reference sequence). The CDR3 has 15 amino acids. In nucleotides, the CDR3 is TGTGCCAGCAGATTAGCGGGAGGGAGCTCCTACGAGCAGTACTTC. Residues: CASRLAGGSSYEQYF.

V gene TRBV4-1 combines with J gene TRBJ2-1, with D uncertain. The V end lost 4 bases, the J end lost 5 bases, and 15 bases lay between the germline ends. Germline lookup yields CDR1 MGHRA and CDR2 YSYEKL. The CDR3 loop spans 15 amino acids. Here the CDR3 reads CASSRLRQLNNEQFF. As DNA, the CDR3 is TGCGCCAGCAGCCGACTGCGGCAGCTGAACAATGAGCAGTTCTTC.

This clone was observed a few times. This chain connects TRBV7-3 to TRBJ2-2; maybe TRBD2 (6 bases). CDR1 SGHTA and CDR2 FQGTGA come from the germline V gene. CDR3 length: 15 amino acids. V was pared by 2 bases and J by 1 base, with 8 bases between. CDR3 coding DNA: TGTGCCAGCAGCTTACTCGGGGGGAACACCGGGGAGCTGTTTTTT. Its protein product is CASSLLGGNTGELFF.

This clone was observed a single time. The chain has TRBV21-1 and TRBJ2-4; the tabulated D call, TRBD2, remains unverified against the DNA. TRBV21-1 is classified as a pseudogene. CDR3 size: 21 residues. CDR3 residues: CASSPRTVGTSGRLAKNIQYF. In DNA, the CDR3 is TGTGCCAGCAGCCCGCGGACCGTGGGGACTAGCGGGAGGCTAGCCAAAAACATTCAGTACTTC.

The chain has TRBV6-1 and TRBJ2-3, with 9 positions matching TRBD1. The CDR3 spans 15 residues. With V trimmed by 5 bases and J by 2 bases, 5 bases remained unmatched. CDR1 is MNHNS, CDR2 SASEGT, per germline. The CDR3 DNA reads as TGTGCCAGCAGTCACACAGGGGGCCCCACAGATACGCAGTATTTT. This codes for CASSHTGGPTDTQYF.

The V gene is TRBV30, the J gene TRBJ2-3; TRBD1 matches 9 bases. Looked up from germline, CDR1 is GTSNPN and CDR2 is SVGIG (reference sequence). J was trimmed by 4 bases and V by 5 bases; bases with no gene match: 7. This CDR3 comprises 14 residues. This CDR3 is CAWAPGQGSDTQYF. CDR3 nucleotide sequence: TGTGCCTGGGCTCCGGGACAGGGATCAGATACGCAGTATTTT.

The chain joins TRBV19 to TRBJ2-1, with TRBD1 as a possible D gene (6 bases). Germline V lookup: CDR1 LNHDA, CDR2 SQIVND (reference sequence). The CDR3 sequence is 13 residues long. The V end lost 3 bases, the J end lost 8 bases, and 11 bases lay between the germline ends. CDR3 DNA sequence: TGTGCCAGTAGTATCGTGGGGGCCGATGAGCAGTTCTTC. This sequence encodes CASSIVGADEQFF.